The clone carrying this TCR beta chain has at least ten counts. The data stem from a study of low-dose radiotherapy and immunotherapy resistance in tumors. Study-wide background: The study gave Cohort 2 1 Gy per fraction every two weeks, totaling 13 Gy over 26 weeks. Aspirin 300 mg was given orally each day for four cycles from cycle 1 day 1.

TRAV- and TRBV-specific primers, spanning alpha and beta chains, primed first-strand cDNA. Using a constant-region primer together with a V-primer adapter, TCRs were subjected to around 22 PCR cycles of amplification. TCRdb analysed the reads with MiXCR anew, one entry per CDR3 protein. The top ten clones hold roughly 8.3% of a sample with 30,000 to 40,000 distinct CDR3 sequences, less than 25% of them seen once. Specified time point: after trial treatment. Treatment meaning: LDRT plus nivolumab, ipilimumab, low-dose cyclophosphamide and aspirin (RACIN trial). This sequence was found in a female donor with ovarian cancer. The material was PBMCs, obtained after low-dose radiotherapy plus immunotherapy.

The CDR3 spells CASSLLGGEKLFF. In nucleotides, the CDR3 is TGTGCCAGCAGTTTATTGGGCGGGGAAAAACTGTTTTTT. V and J are TRBV28 and TRBJ1-4; no clear D gene. The CDR3 has 13 residues. The germline V gene encodes CDR1 MDHEN and CDR2 SYDVKM. Trimming took 1 base from V and 8 from J, leaving 8 bases between them.